This record covers a single T cell receptor beta chain. Its antigen remains unidentified. The V end was cut by 8 bases, the J end by 1 base, with 11 bases between. Germline CDR1 is SNHLY and CDR2 is FYNNEI. The CDR3 runs to 13 residues. This specimen belongs to a study of cytomegalovirus exposure and HLA in healthy donors. General study findings and limits: Earlier analysis found most TCR beta V segments productive about 90% or about 30% of the time. Many donors shared some public TCRs, even though most TCR sequences were rare.

Primers for the PCR totalled 60 Vbeta and 13 Jbeta. Repertoires were generated with immunoSEQ multiplex PCR, while TCRdb's copy carries only in-frame clones and drops some. The sample records roughly 120,000 clones, roughly three quarters being singletons. The receptor comes from a woman in her forties or fifties in good health and CMV-seropositive. The J gene is TRBJ2-5, the V gene TRBV2, with a tentative D call TRBD2 (7 bases). Source material: PBMCs. The CDR3 region has the DNA TGTGCCAGCTCTAGGGGGGGCCAAGAGACCCAGTACTTC. It translates to CASSRGGQETQYF.